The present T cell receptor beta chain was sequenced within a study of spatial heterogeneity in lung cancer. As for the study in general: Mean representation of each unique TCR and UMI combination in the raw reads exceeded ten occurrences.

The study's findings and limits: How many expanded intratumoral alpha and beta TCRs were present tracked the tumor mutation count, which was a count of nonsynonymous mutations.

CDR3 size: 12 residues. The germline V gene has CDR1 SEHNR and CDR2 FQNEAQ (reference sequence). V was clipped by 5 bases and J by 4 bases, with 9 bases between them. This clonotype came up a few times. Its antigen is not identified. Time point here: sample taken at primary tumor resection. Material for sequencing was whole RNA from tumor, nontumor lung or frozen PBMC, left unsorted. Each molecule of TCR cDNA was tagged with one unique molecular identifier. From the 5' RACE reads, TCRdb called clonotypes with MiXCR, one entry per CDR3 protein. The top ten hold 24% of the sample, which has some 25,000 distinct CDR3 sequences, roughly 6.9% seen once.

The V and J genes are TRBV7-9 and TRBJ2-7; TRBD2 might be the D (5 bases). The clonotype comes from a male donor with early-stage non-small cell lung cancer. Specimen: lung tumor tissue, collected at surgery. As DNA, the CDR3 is TGTGCCAGCAGCGCGGGCCCTTACGAGCAGTACTTC. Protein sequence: CASSAGPYEQYF.